A selection of T cell receptor beta chains follows, all from one sample in a study of blood T cell repertoires in COVID-19. Profiling relied on immunoSEQ multiplex PCR, and the TCRdb table lists in-frame clones only, not all of them. Of around 310,000 clones detected, 85% to 90% appear once; the ten largest clones hold 3% to 4%. What was sequenced was peripheral blood. Source of these receptors: a woman between 45 and 65 years old with active or convalescent COVID-19. The CDR3 runs from the conserved cysteine through the conserved F or W. Each record gives: J gene, clone size, V gene, D gene, CDR3 protein, CDR3 DNA. A D gene is named only where the DNA matches it firmly. Where a row states a size, it is once, few, many or the class of an expanded clone; other rows omit it.

TRBJ1-2,-,TRBV5-1,TRBD1,CASSLDRGQQVDYGYTF,TGCGCCAGCAGCTTGGATAGGGGGCAGCAGGTGGACTATGGCTACACCTTC
TRBJ2-6,-,TRBV23-1,-,CASSHKTPPKTLGSGANVLTF,TGCGCCAGCAGTCACAAGACACCGCCGAAGACATTGGGCTCTGGGGCCAACGTCCTGACTTTC
TRBJ2-7,few,TRBV2,-,CASRTVSYEQYF,TGTGCCAGCAGAACGGTGTCCTACGAGCAGTACTTC
TRBJ2-7,-,TRBV28,-,CATQSGPDYEQYF,TGTGCCACACAGAGCGGGCCGGACTACGAGCAGTACTTC
TRBJ1-3,-,TRBV5-1,-,CASSPTWSTGNTIYF,TGCGCCAGCAGCCCCACTTGGTCCACTGGAAACACCATATATTTT
TRBJ1-3,-,TRBV24-1,TRBD1,CATRTGGRVGNTIYF,TGTGCCACCAGGACAGGGGGCCGGGTCGGAAACACCATATATTTT
TRBJ1-6,-,TRBV5-4,-,CASSSDPPGGSYNSPLHF,TGTGCCAGCAGCTCAGACCCCCCCGGAGGGTCCTATAATTCACCCCTCCACTTT
TRBJ1-4,once,TRBV5-1,-,CASSLDVQTEKLFF,TGCGCCAGCAGCTTGGATGTCCAAACAGAAAAACTGTTTTTT
TRBJ2-3,-,TRBV7-2,-,CASSLAGPSAAQYF,TGTGCCAGCAGCTTAGCGGGGCCCTCGGCGGCGCAGTATTTT
TRBJ2-5,once,TRBV11-2,TRBD2,CASSSGTSVSQETQYF,TGTGCCAGCAGCTCGGGGACTAGCGTATCTCAAGAGACCCAGTACTTC
TRBJ2-7,once,TRBV4-1,-,CASSQVRGSGQYF,TGCGCCAGCAGCCAAGTTCGCGGGTCGGGGCAGTACTTC
TRBJ2-1,-,TRBV5-3,-,CARSLVGQSSYNEQFF,TGTGCCAGAAGCTTGGTGGGCCAGAGCTCCTACAATGAGCAGTTCTTC
TRBJ2-7,-,TRBV5-1,TRBD1,CASSFGQDEQYF,TGCGCCAGCAGCTTCGGACAGGACGAGCAGTACTTC
TRBJ2-2,-,TRBV3-1/TRBV3-2,-,CASSLVGGGELFF,TGTGCCAGCAGTTTAGTTGGTGGCGGGGAGCTGTTTTTT
TRBJ2-4,-,TRBV3-1/TRBV3-2,-,CASSQETTVFLAKNIQYF,TGTGCCAGCAGCCAAGAGACCACAGTCTTTCTAGCCAAAAACATTCAGTACTTC
TRBJ1-4,-,TRBV2,-,CASTRRDRRTGVTNEKLFF,TGTGCCAGCACTAGACGGGACCGCCGAACGGGAGTCACTAATGAAAAACTGTTTTTT
TRBJ2-1,-,TRBV6-6,TRBD1,CASSWGTGSYNEQFF,TGTGCCAGCAGCTGGGGGACAGGATCCTACAATGAGCAGTTCTTC
TRBJ1-2,-,TRBV4-1,TRBD1,CASSDLTGVVGNGYTF,TGCGCCAGCAGCGATTTAACAGGGGTGGTTGGCAATGGCTACACCTTC
TRBJ2-3,-,TRBV5-4,TRBD2,CASSSRTSGRMDTQYF,TGTGCCAGCAGCTCTCGGACTAGCGGGAGGATGGATACGCAGTATTTT
TRBJ1-2,-,TRBV12-3/TRBV12-4,TRBD1,CASGDRGVRGYTF,TGTGCCAGCGGAGACAGGGGGGTGCGAGGCTACACCTTC
TRBJ1-1,-,TRBV18,-,CASSAGGVNTEAFF,TGTGCCAGCTCAGCCGGGGGGGTGAACACTGAAGCTTTCTTT
TRBJ1-1,-,TRBV30,-,CAWSVRGATEAFF,TGTGCCTGGAGTGTACGGGGGGCGACTGAAGCTTTCTTT
TRBJ1-1,-,TRBV10-3,-,CAIRSTQGYDTEAFF,TGTGCCATCAGATCCACTCAGGGCTACGACACTGAAGCTTTCTTT
TRBJ1-5,-,TRBV10-2,TRBD1,CASSESIGQGASQPQHF,TGCGCCAGCAGTGAGTCGATAGGGCAGGGGGCCAGTCAGCCCCAGCATTTT
TRBJ1-1,-,TRBV30,TRBD1,CAWSKDRGQSTEAFF,TGTGCCTGGAGTAAGGACAGGGGGCAGAGCACTGAAGCTTTCTTT
TRBJ2-7,-,TRBV3-1/TRBV3-2,TRBD2,CASSPGLGYYEQYF,TGTGCCAGCAGCCCGGGACTAGGTTACTACGAGCAGTACTTC
TRBJ2-3,few,TRBV6-6,TRBD1,CASSYWDRGTDTQYF,TGTGCCAGCAGTTACTGGGACAGGGGAACAGATACGCAGTATTTT
TRBJ2-1,-,TRBV27,-,CASRIQDLGEQFF,TGTGCCAGCAGAATACAGGATCTAGGTGAGCAGTTCTTC
TRBJ2-1,-,TRBV7-6,-,CASSSSRRRHEQFF,TGTGCCAGCAGCTCGTCTAGGCGGAGGCATGAGCAGTTCTTC